The 10 T cell receptor beta chains below were found in one sample sequenced in a study of T-cell memory formation after mild COVID-19 (dated by TCRdb to 2020 to 2022). Receptor amplification or capture employed 5' RACE. The instrument was an Illumina NovaSeq 6000. TCRdb handled the public reads itself, with Q25 trimming in fastp and clone calling in MiXCR, and kept productive beta chains. Rows matching on CDR3 protein sequence are summarized as one entry with the most common DNA and genes. The sample includes 240,000 or so distinct CDR3 sequences, with around 10% observed a single time. The ten most abundant clones make up around 20% of the sample. Input material: PBMCs or a T cell subset sorted from them (not recorded which). The receptors come from a young man who had mild COVID-19 (a few samples of this study predate the infection). The sample titles of this study are shuffled in the database, so cell type and time point are left out; the donor was told from shared clones.

This clonotype was counted a few times. The chain recombines TRBV28 with TRBJ2-1; D uncertain. The CDR3 spans 16 residues. V was trimmed by 1 base and J by 6 bases, leaving 16 bases between them. Germline CDR1 reads MDHEN; CDR2 reads SYDVKM. The CDR3 region is CASSLLNGQVGNEQFF. CDR3 nucleotide sequence: TGTGCCAGCAGTTTATTGAACGGCCAAGTGGGCAATGAGCAGTTCTTC.

A few counts support this clonotype. This chain links TRBV9 with TRBJ2-2; 10 nucleotides line up with TRBD1. The CDR3 spans 16 residues. The germline V gene has CDR1 SGDLS and CDR2 YYNGEE. Losses at the gene ends were 3 bases for V and 5 bases for J; bases not matched to a gene: 7. The CDR3 DNA reads TGTGCCAGCAGCGCATCCGGGACAGGGGATACCGGGGAGCTGTTTTTT. Protein sequence: CASSASGTGDTGELFF. Drawing the rest from reference TRBV9 and TRBJ2-2, the complete variable domain is DSGVTQTPKHLITATGQRVTLRCSPRSGDLSVYWYQQSLDQGLQFLIQYYNGEERAKGNILERFSAQQFPDLHSELNLSSLELGDSALYFCASSASGTGDTGELFFGEGSRLTVL.

The chain is built from TRBV10-3 and TRBJ2-1; the D is unclear. Germline loops: CDR1 ENHRY, CDR2 SYGVKD. Trimming took off 4 bases at V and 4 bases at J, with 5 bases between the two ends. The CDR3 has 12 residues. CDR3 sequence reads: CAISARYNEQFF. The CDR3 DNA reads as TGTGCCATCAGTGCAAGGTACAATGAGCAGTTCTTC.

The gene calls are TRBV18 and TRBJ1-4; D call uncertain. Trimming pared 5 bases from V and 7 bases from J, leaving 17 bases between. CDR3 length: 15 residues. The germline V gene has CDR1 KGHSH and CDR2 LQKENI. CDR3 region: CASSSAAGGGEKLFF. In DNA, the CDR3 is TGTGCCAGCTCAAGCGCGGCCGGAGGTGGTGAAAAACTGTTTTTT.

This clonotype was seen repeatedly, ten times or more. The chain recombines TRBV5-1 with TRBJ2-7; 9 nucleotides match TRBD1. The length of the CDR3 is 14 residues. Germline CDR1 SGHRS, CDR2 YFSETQ. With V trimmed by 1 base and J by 6 bases, 5 bases remained unmatched. CDR3 nucleotide sequence: TGCGCCAGCAGCTTGTGGGGGACAGGGCTCGAGCAGTACGTC. Amino acid sequence: CASSLWGTGLEQYV.

This clonotype was observed at least ten times. This chain uses TRBV20-1 with TRBJ1-1; TRBD1 might be the D (5 bases). The V and J ends lost 2 bases and 4 bases respectively, with 14 bases between them. Germline V gene lookup returns CDR1 DFQATT and CDR2 SNEGSKA (reference sequence). The CDR3 loop spans 14 amino acids. CDR3: CSARFGSGPTEAFF. In DNA, the CDR3 is TGCAGTGCTAGATTCGGGTCAGGGCCCACTGAAGCTTTCTTT.

The chain joins TRBV5-5 to TRBJ2-7; TRBD2 might be the D (6 bases). The CDR3 sequence is 16 residues long. CDR1 SGHKS and CDR2 YYEKEE come from the germline V gene (reference sequence). Trimming shortened V by 2 bases and J by 3 bases, and 18 bases separated the two germline ends. For the CDR3, the DNA is TGTGCCAGCAGCTTCTGGAGGCGGGACCTTAGCTACGAGCAGTACTTC. The encoded protein is CASSFWRRDLSYEQYF.

The rearrangement links TRBV5-1 to TRBJ1-3, with D possibly being TRBD1 (5 bases). The CDR3 spans 16 residues. V lost 0 bases to trimming and J lost 2 bases, with 12 bases between them. Per the germline V gene, CDR1 is SGHRS and CDR2 is YFSETQ. The CDR3 reads CASSLGWGLTGNTIYF. In nucleotides, the CDR3 is TGCGCCAGCAGCTTGGGATGGGGGTTGACTGGAAACACCATATATTTT.

The chain uses TRBV5-1 and TRBJ2-5, with D possibly TRBD2 on 6 matching bases. Germline V gene sequence: CDR1 SGHRS, CDR2 YFSETQ. The CDR3 loop spans 15 amino acids. V lost 3 bases and J lost 1, with 13 bases in between. CDR3 nucleotide sequence: TGCGCCAGCAGCTCTACCGGGACTGGCCAAGAGACCCAGTACTTC. Its translation: CASSSTGTGQETQYF.

This clonotype was seen more than once but under ten times. The CDR3 DNA reads TGTGCCAGCTCACGAGGGACTCCCTACGAGCAGTACTTC. Protein product: CASSRGTPYEQYF. The chain recombines TRBV18 with TRBJ2-7; a possible D gene is TRBD2 (6 bases). Germline V lookup: CDR1 KGHSH, CDR2 LQKENI. This CDR3 comprises 13 residues. V was pared by 4 bases and J by 2 bases, with 9 bases between.